In its sample, the clone carrying this T cell receptor (beta chain) was seen a few times. Antigen unknown. Time point meaning: patch test 1, 2 weeks after DPC sensitization. Treatment denoted: therapeutic diphenylcyclopropenone sensitization with weekly scalp DPC. Phlebotomy was performed prior to application of every patch test. The source of the sample is a study of human T cells and chemical hapten exposure. Study-level information: The upper back received 0.01% DPC by patch testing, with results read at 6 days. Whole-study findings and limits: While controls formed fewer of them, expanded TCRs formed significantly more large CDR3 similarity clusters.

TCRdb used MiXCR to reprocess the RACE reads, holding one entry per CDR3 protein. This sample has around 300,000 distinct CDR3 sequences, with around 7% found just once. The clonotype was recovered from a woman aged 18 to 35 with alopecia areata. Some clones in this sample may be carry-over from other donors' samples. Sequencing was performed on whole blood, taken in connection with sensitization to the hapten diphenylcyclopropenone (DPC).

CDR3 coding DNA: TGCAGTGCTAGAGATGACCCGGGGGGACCCTACGAGCAGTACTTC. It yields the protein CSARDDPGGPYEQYF. V and J are TRBV20-1 and TRBJ2-7; 7 bases map to TRBD2. CDR1 is DFQATT, CDR2 SNEGSKA, per germline (reference sequence). The trim removed 0 bases at V and 2 bases at J, leaving 7 bases unmatched. CDR3 length: 15 amino acids.